The entry that follows covers one T cell receptor beta chain sequence. Antigen: not known. Different DNA sequences within this sample yield the same CDR3. The length of the CDR3 is 13 residues. Trimming cost V 3 bases and J 2 bases, with 7 bases left between them. Looked up from germline, CDR1 is SGHVS and CDR2 is FQNEAQ. Researchers ran the PCR with 60 Vbeta and 13 Jbeta primers. Produced via immunoSEQ multiplex PCR; TCRdb's table is partial and in-frame only. This table has under 100,000 clones, less than 85% appearing once. The data originate from a study of cytomegalovirus exposure and HLA in healthy donors. Study information: The Caucasian-associated ancestry cluster contained approximately 81% of the approximately 430 genotyped donors.

Notes on the study in general: The authors considered a cluster of highly shared sequence variants likely to be a sequencing artifact. In a later analysis, a missense DCLRE1C variant was linked to TCR beta V- and J-gene trimming.

Sequenced material: PBMCs. The gene calls are TRBV7-8 and TRBJ1-1; perhaps TRBD1 as D (5 bases). The clonotype was recovered from a human donor in good health. CDR3 sequence: CASSLTANTEAFF. In DNA form, the CDR3 reads TGTGCCAGCAGCTTGACAGCTAACACTGAAGCTTTCTTT.